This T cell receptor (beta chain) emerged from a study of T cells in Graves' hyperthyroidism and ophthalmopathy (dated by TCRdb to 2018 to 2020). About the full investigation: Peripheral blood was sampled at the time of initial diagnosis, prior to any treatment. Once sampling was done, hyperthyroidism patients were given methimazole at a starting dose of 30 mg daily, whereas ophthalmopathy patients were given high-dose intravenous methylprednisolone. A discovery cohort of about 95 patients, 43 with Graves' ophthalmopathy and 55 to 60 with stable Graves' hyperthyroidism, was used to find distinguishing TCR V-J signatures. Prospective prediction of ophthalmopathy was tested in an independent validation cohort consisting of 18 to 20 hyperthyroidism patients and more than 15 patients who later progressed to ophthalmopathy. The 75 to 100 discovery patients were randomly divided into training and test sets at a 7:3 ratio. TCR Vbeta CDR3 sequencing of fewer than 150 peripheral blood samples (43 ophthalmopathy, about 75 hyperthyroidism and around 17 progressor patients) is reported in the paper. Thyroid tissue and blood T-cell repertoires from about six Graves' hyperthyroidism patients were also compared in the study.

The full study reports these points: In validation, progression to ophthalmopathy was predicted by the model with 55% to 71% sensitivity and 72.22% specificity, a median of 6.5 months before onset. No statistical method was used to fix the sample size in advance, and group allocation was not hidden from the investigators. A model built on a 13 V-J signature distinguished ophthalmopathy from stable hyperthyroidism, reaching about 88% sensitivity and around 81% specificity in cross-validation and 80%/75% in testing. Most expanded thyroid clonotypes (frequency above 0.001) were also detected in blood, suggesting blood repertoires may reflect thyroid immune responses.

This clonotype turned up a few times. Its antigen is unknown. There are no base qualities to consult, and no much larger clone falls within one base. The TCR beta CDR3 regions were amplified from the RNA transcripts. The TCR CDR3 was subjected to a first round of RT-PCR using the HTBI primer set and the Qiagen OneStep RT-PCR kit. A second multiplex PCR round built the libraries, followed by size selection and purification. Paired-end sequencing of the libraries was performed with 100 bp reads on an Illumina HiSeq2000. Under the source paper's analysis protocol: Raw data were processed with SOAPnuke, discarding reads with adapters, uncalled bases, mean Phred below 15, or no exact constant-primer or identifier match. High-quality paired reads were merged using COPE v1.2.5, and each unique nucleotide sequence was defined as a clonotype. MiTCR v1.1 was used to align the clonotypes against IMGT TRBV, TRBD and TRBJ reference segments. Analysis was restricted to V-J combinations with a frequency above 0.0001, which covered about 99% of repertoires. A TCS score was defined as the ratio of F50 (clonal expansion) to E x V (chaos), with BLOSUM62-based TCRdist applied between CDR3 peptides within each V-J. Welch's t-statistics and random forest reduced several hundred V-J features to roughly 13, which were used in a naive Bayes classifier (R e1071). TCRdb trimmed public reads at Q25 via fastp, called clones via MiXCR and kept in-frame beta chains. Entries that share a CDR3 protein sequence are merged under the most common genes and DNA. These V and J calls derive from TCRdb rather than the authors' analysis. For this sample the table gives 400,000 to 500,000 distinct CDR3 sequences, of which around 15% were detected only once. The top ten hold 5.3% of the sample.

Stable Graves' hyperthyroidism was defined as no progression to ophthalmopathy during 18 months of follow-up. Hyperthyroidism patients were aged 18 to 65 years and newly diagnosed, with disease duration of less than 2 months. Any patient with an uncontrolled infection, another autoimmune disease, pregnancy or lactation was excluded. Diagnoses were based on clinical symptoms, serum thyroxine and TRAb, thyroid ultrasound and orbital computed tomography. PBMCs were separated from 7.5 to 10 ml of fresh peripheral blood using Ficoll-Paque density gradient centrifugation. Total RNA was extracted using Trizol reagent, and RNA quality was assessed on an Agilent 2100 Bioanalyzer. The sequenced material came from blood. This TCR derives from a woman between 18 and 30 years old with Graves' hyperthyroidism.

Here the CDR3 is given as CASRGEKVETQYF. In nucleotide form, the sequence is TGTGCCAGCAGGGGCGAGAAAGTGGAGACCCAGTACTTC. This sequence uses TRBV4-2 and TRBJ2-5; no D gene is confidently identified. The trim is 6 bases for V and 5 bases for J, with a gap of 13 bases between the germline ends. The CDR3 starts with the cysteine, ends with the phenylalanine, and has 13 residues. Left in the record is the CDR3 DNA by itself, 39 bases read in frame from the first base. The germline V gene yields LGHNA for CDR1 and YNFKEQ for CDR2.